This T cell receptor beta chain was captured in a study of patients and donors after allogeneic stem cell transplantation. The germline CDR1 and CDR2 sequences are SGDLS and YYNGEE. The CDR3 sequence is 13 residues long. Deletions cut 0 bases from V and 4 bases from J, with 5 bases between. The table lists this clonotype with many counts. TCRdb re-analysed the RT-PCR reads in MiXCR, keeping a single row per CDR3 protein. Of hundreds of thousands of distinct CDR3 sequences in the sample, around 14% were seen once. The sequenced sample consisted of blood, either unsorted or a sorted T cell fraction (not recorded which). The chain carries TRBV9 and TRBJ1-5, with unresolved D. The clonotype originates from a human donor who was either an allogeneic HSCT recipient or a stem cell or donor lymphocyte infusion donor (not recorded which). It is not recorded whose cells these are; they may come from a transplant donor. Written as DNA, the CDR3 is TGTGCCAGCAGCGTAGAAGAAAATCAGCCCCAGCATTTT. Protein sequence: CASSVEENQPQHF. Together with reference TRBV9 and TRBJ1-5, the CDR3 gives the full variable domain: DSGVTQTPKHLITATGQRVTLRCSPRSGDLSVYWYQQSLDQGLQFLIQYYNGEERAKGNILERFSAQQFPDLHSELNLSSLELGDSALYFCASSVEENQPQHFGDGTRLSIL.